The clone carrying this TCR beta chain showed up just a few times. Its target is unknown. CDR1 MNHEY and CDR2 SMNVEV come from the germline V gene (reference sequence). The CDR3 length is 14 residues. The V end was cut by 3 bases, the J end by 9 bases, with 15 bases between. Isolated RNA was reverse transcribed in full, so expressed TCRB transcripts were sequenced. The protocol was immunoSEQ multiplex PCR, while the TCRdb copy is restricted to in-frame clones and leaves out a portion. This sample has 350,000 to 450,000 clones, with roughly 16% found just once. The data are from a study of beta chain features in type 1 diabetes. Study-level points and caveats: At VDJ recombination sites, type 1 diabetes patients had fewer insertions and more deleted nucleotides.

The V and J genes are TRBV27 and TRBJ2-1; possible D gene TRBD2, 5 bases. The clonotype comes from a woman younger than 30 in good health. The sample consisted of naive CD4+ T cells from blood. CDR3 nucleotides: TGTGCCAGCAGTTTCTCGGACTTACATATTGAGCAGTTCTTC. Translating gives CASSFSDLHIEQFF.